The 5 T cell receptor beta chains below all came from one sample that was sequenced in a study of blood T cell repertoires in COVID-19. Clones were sequenced by immunoSEQ multiplex PCR, and TCRdb holds only the in-frame ones, with some missing. The table includes fewer than 200,000 clones, 83% detected once. The specimen was PBMCs or T cells enriched from blood (not recorded which). The receptors stem from a woman aged 45-60 years in a cohort exposed to, infected with or recovered from COVID-19 (not recorded which).

The chain links TRBV20-1 to TRBJ1-5, with 7 bases identical to TRBD1. Germline V CDR1 and CDR2: DFQATT, SNEGSKA (reference sequence). The CDR3 is 11 residues long. The J segment lost 5 bases and the V segment lost 5 bases, leaving 0 bases of the junction unmatched. The CDR3: CSADRDQPQHF. The CDR3 region has the DNA TGCAGTGCTGACAGGGATCAGCCCCAGCATTTT.

The chain has TRBV3-1 (or the pseudogene TRBV3-2) and TRBJ2-7; D gene ambiguous. The CDR3 contains 13 residues. Between the trimmed V and J ends, which lost 1 base and 5 bases, there was a span of 9 bases. CDR1 and CDR2 from the germline V gene are LGHDT and YNNKEL (reference sequence). CDR3 DNA sequence: TGTGCCAGCAGCCAAGCCTCACTCGACGAGCAGTACTTC. Translation gives CASSQASLDEQYF.

The chain links TRBV5-1 to TRBJ2-7; TRBD2 agrees at 8 bases. The V gene end was trimmed by 1 base and the J gene end by 4 bases; junction bases not matched to a gene: 4. The CDR3 is 14 residues long. CDR1 is SGHRS and CDR2 is YFSETQ in the germline V gene. The CDR3 sequence: CASSLTSGGYEQYF. The CDR3 nucleotides read TGCGCCAGCAGCTTGACTAGCGGAGGATACGAGCAGTACTTC.

The chain employs TRBV9 and TRBJ1-6; D not certain. This CDR3 region has 14 residues. Germline-derived CDR1 and CDR2 are SGDLS and YYNGEE. The V end lost 0 bases, the J end lost 5 bases, and 6 bases lay between the germline ends. CDR3 coding DNA: TGTGCCAGCAGCGTAGGGGGAGATAATTCACCCCTCCACTTT. Translated, it gives CASSVGGDNSPLHF.

The V and J genes are TRBV7-9 and TRBJ2-1; no definite D call. CDR1 is SEHNR, CDR2 FQNEAQ, per germline (reference sequence). This CDR3 has 15 residues. The ends were cut back, 5 bases at V and 0 bases at J, with 11 bases in the middle. The CDR3 sequence: CASSPRGGSYNEQFF. CDR3 in DNA: TGTGCCAGCAGCCCCCGAGGCGGCTCCTACAATGAGCAGTTCTTC.